These 17 T cell receptor beta chains were all obtained from the same sample, sequenced in a study of tumor and adjacent non-tumor tissue in lung cancer. TCRbeta libraries were built with three rounds of nested PCR, modified from ARM-PCR. TCRdb redid the calling of the multiplex PCR reads with MiXCR, one entry per CDR3 protein. The sample shows over 60,000 distinct CDR3 sequences, roughly 73% of them seen only once. This sample's RNA came from whole unsorted tissue. The specimen was lung tumor tissue. The receptor set was obtained from a man in his sixties with non-small cell lung cancer.

This sequence joins TRBV12-3 or TRBV12-4 and TRBJ2-3, with 9 positions matching TRBD1. This CDR3 region has 16 residues. Trimming at V came to 7 bases and at J to 3 bases, leaving 11 bases not matched to a gene. The CDR3 is CASNPAGTGRTDTQYF. For the CDR3, the DNA is TGTGCCAGCAATCCGGCCGGGACAGGGAGGACAGATACGCAGTATTTT.

This clonotype occurred many times. The chain uses TRBV5-6 and TRBJ2-1, with no clear D. Germline V lookup: CDR1 SGHDT, CDR2 YYEEEE. Deletions cut 4 bases from V and 5 bases from J, with 7 bases between. CDR3 size: 12 residues. The CDR3 DNA reads as TGTGCCAGCAGCCTCGAACACAATGAGCAGTTCTTC. Its translation: CASSLEHNEQFF.

This chain uses TRBV29-1 with TRBJ1-5; D is perhaps TRBD1 (5 bases). The germline V gene encodes CDR1 SQVTM and CDR2 ANQGSEA. The CDR3 sequence is 13 residues long. CDR3 in DNA: TGCAATGTTGCTCAGGGCCTCAATCAGCCCCAGCATTTT. It codes for CNVAQGLNQPQHF.

Details on this clonotype: This may come from a read error, since a much larger clone is one base off. The rearrangement uses TRBV11-2 and TRBJ2-7; tentative D call: TRBD2 (6 bases). The CDR3 runs 16 residues. Germline CDR1 and CDR2: SGHAT and FQNNGV. The CDR3 DNA is TGTGCCAGCAGCTTAGGGGCGGGACGGATTAACTACGAGCAGCACTTC. Its translation: CASSLGAGRINYEQHF.

This clonotype was counted between two and nine times. The CDR3 does not end in the conserved phenylalanine or tryptophan, so this is likely a read error. The chain couples TRBV14 to TRBJ2-7, with TRBD2 matching 9 bases. Germline values: CDR1 SGHDN, CDR2 FVKESK. CDR3 size: 16 residues. CDR3 loop: CAGSQESLAGSYEQYL. The CDR3 DNA sequence: TGTGCCGGCAGCCAAGAGTCACTAGCGGGCAGCTACGAGCAGTACCTC.

At least ten counts were recorded for this clonotype. The rearrangement uses TRBV5-6 and TRBJ2-6; D is undetermined. Germline CDR1 and CDR2: SGHDT and YYEEEE. The V end was cut by 5 bases, the J end by 0 bases, with 15 bases between. The CDR3 spans 17 residues. The CDR3 nucleotides read TGTGCCAGCAGGGGTTGGGCTTGGGACTCTGGGGCCAACGTCCTGACTTTC. It codes for CASRGWAWDSGANVLTF.

The chain carries TRBV20-1 and TRBJ2-1, with 10 bases that match TRBD2. This CDR3 is built from 16 residues. CDR1 is DFQATT and CDR2 is SNEGSKA in the germline V gene (reference sequence). The CDR3 protein is CRGGLAGDSGYNEQFF. The CDR3 DNA sequence: TGCAGGGGGGGGCTAGCGGGAGACTCGGGGTACAATGAGCAGTTCTTC.

The CDR3, as DNA: TGCAGCGTTATCCAGAGGGCGAAGGGAGGCTACACCTTC. This sequence encodes CSVIQRAKGGYTF. The chain is built from TRBV29-1 and TRBJ1-2; D ambiguous. The CDR3 has 13 amino acids. CDR1 and CDR2 (germline): SQVTM, ANQGSEA. V lost 5 bases, J lost 8 bases, and 18 bases lay in between.

Of note for this clonotype: In this CDR3 the conserved last residue, phenylalanine or tryptophan, is missing, so a read error is likely. J is TRBJ2-5 and V is TRBV7-9; D gene ambiguous. The CDR3 consists of 14 residues. The V gene's germline CDR1 is SEHNR and CDR2 FQNEAQ (reference sequence). Trimming stripped 5 bases from V and 2 bases from J, with 12 bases between. This CDR3 reads CASSPRTVQETQYS. In DNA, the CDR3 is TGTGCCAGCAGCCCCCGGACGGTACAAGAGACCCAGTACTCC.

The V call is TRBV15, the J call TRBJ2-7; TRBD2 matches at 13 bases. This CDR3 has 14 residues. Looked up from germline, CDR1 is LNHNV and CDR2 is YYDKDF (reference sequence). V dropped 5 bases and J dropped 7; count of bases not matched to a gene: 5. The CDR3 DNA reads as TGTGCCACCAGCCAACTAGCGGGAGGGCAGGAGCAGTACTTC. It encodes CATSQLAGGQEQYF. Variable domain in full (rest from reference TRBV15 and TRBJ2-7): DAMVIQNPRYQVTQFGKPVTLSCSQTLNHNVMYWYQQKSSQAPKLLFHYYDKDFNNEADTPDNFQSRRPNTSFCFLDIRSPGLGDTAMYLCATSQLAGGQEQYFGPGTRLTVT.

A remark on this clonotype: At one boundary the junction diverges from the germline segment, which might be a read error. V gene TRBV12-3 or TRBV12-4 combines with J gene TRBJ2-1, with 7 bases lining up with TRBD2. The CDR3 is 15 amino acids. The CDR3 loop reads CASGFPQRDHIERFF. The CDR3 DNA sequence: TGTGCCAGCGGTTTCCCTCAGCGGGACCACATTGAGCGGTTCTTC.

With regard to this clonotype: Germline is not matched at one junction end, which may reflect a read error. CDR3 protein: CASGLAGPNTGELFF. CDR3 nucleotide sequence: TGCGCCAGCGGCTTGGCTGGACCGAACACCGGGGAGCTGTTTTTT. The chain couples TRBV5-1 to TRBJ2-2, with no clear D. This CDR3 region has 15 residues. Germline loops: CDR1 SGHRS, CDR2 YFSETQ.

The chain carries TRBV20-1 and TRBJ2-3; D gene uncertain. The CDR3 spans 12 residues. V lost 2 bases and J 5 bases, leaving 8 bases between the germline ends. The V gene's germline CDR1 is DFQATT and CDR2 SNEGSKA (reference sequence). The CDR3 DNA follows: TGCAGTGCTAGACCCGAAATAGATACGCAGTATTTT. It specifies CSARPEIDTQYF.

J is TRBJ2-1 and V is TRBV11-2, with D perhaps TRBD2 (6 bases). The CDR3 has 15 residues. Germline lookup yields CDR1 SGHAT and CDR2 FQNNGV. Trimming removed 0 bases from V and 8 bases from J, with 14 bases in between. In nucleotides, the CDR3 is TGTGCCAGCAGCTTAGAAACTAGCTGGAACGATGAGCAGTTCTTC. Translation gives CASSLETSWNDEQFF. The full variable domain, rest sourced from reference TRBV11-2 and TRBJ2-1, is EAGVAQSPRYKIIEKRQSVAFWCNPISGHATLYWYQQILGQGPKLLIQFQNNGVVDDSQLPKDRFSAERLKGVDSTLKIQPAKLEDSAVYLCASSLETSWNDEQFFGPGTRLTVL.

In DNA form, the CDR3 reads TGCGCCAGCAGCATCTCAGGGGGATTGACCTACGAGCAGTACTTC. This codes for CASSISGGLTYEQYF. V gene TRBV5-1 combines with J gene TRBJ2-7; 7 bases line up with TRBD1. Germline assignment: CDR1 SGHRS and CDR2 YFSETQ. The CDR3 has 15 amino acids. The trim removed 4 bases at V and 2 bases at J, leaving 9 bases unmatched. The complete variable domain, with remaining parts taken from reference TRBV5-1 and TRBJ2-7, reads KAGVTQTPRYLIKTRGQQVTLSCSPISGHRSVSWYQQTPGQGLQFLFEYFSETQRNKGNFPGRFSGRQFSNSRSEMNVSTLELGDSALYLCASSISGGLTYEQYFGPGTRLTVT.

On this clonotype itself: One end of the junction is discordant with germline, which a read error may explain. The chain combines TRBV20-1 with TRBJ1-1; no firm D call. Germline V gene lookup returns CDR1 DFQATT and CDR2 SNEGSKA (reference sequence). This CDR3 contains 13 residues. CDR3 coding DNA: TGCAGTGGGACCTACATCGCGAACGCTGAAACTTTCTTT. It is translated as CSGTYIANAETFF.

A note on this clonotype: A junction end diverges from the germline sequence, so it may reflect a read error. The chain recombines TRBV11-1 with TRBJ2-6; D is unresolved. CDR3 length: 13 amino acids. CDR1 and CDR2 (germline): SGHAT, FQDESV (reference sequence). CDR3 protein: CASSLETRTVLTF. In nucleotides, the CDR3 is TGTGCCAGCAGCTTAGAGACTCGAACCGTCCTGACCTTC.